A selection of T cell receptor beta chains follows, all from one sample in a study of molecular identifiers for immune sequencing clone quantification. TCRdb called the PCR reads again in MiXCR, with one record for every CDR3 protein. Among about 640,000 distinct CDR3 sequences listed, around 20% were seen once. Sequencing was carried out using naive CD8+ T cells from blood, with Jurkat cell RNA spiked in. All receptors derive from a human donor in good health. Some libraries in this study had Jurkat cell RNA spiked in. Both conserved end residues are part of each CDR3. The D gene is left open where the match is weak. Clone size is given for some rows only: seen once, a few or many times, or a class if the clone is expanded.

d_gene	v_gene	j_gene	abundance	CDR3nt	CDR3aa
NA	TRBV30	TRBJ1-1	NA	TGTGCCTGGAGTTTGTGGCAGGGCGGCACTGGAGCTTTCTTT	CAWSLWQGGTGAFF
NA	TRBV7-6	TRBJ2-1	NA	TGTGCCAGCAGCTCCCTGGGGGCGTTTGAGCAGTTCTTC	CASSSLGAFEQFF
NA	TRBV6-1	TRBJ1-1	many	TGTGCCACCGGCCACTACACTGAAGCTTTCTTT	CATGHYTEAFF
NA	TRBV15	TRBJ1-5	few	TGTGCCACCAGCAGAGATGGAGGGTTGGGTCAGCCCCAGCATTTT	CATSRDGGLGQPQHF
TRBD1	TRBV20-1	TRBJ2-7	NA	TGCAGTGCAACCTCCGGGACAGGTCCCCTCGAGCAGTACTTC	CSATSGTGPLEQYF
NA	TRBV9	TRBJ2-5	many	TGTGCCAGCAGCTCCTTCGGCGGGGAAGAGACCCAGTACTTC	CASSSFGGEETQYF
TRBD1	TRBV18	TRBJ2-7	few	TGTGCCAGCTCACCCGGGACAGGGGACTGCGAGCAGTACTTC	CASSPGTGDCEQYF
NA	TRBV12-3/TRBV12-4	TRBJ2-3	many	TGTGCCAGCACCCCCAGACGGGCCTCTAGCACAGATACGCAGTATTTT	CASTPRRASSTDTQYF
TRBD2	TRBV4-3	TRBJ2-7	many	TGCGCCAGCAGCCAAGTTTTAGCGGGCGGGGGACGCTACGAGCAGTACTTC	CASSQVLAGGGRYEQYF
NA	TRBV14	TRBJ2-1	NA	TGTGCCAGCGGCGAACGACTAACCCTAGAGCAGTTCTTC	CASGERLTLEQFF
NA	TRBV4-1	TRBJ2-7	few	TGCGCCAGCAGCCAAAGCCAGGGCGGATCCTACGAGCAGTACTTC	CASSQSQGGSYEQYF
NA	TRBV4-1	TRBJ2-7	many	TGCGCCAGCAGCTCAGGCCCGGGCCTGGACGAGCAGTACTTC	CASSSGPGLDEQYF
NA	TRBV7-2	TRBJ2-3	many	TGTGCCAGCAGTCCGGGTATAGGGACAGATACGCAGTATTTT	CASSPGIGTDTQYF
NA	TRBV7-9	TRBJ1-5	many	TGTGCCAGCAGCTCGGCAGATCAGCCCCAGCATTTT	CASSSADQPQHF
NA	TRBV12-3/TRBV12-4	TRBJ1-1	many	TGTGCCAGCAAGGGGGTCTGGACTGAAGCTTTCTTT	CASKGVWTEAFF
TRBD1	TRBV29-1	TRBJ2-1	many	TGCAGCGTTGAGCCGGGCAGGGGGTCCTCAACCTTGGGCGATGAGCAGTTCTTC	CSVEPGRGSSTLGDEQFF
NA	TRBV4-2	TRBJ2-1	many	TGTGCCAGCAGCCAAGTGTGGCAGGGGGCGGCGGGAGGGCCCTACAATGAGCAGTTCTTC	CASSQVWQGAAGGPYNEQFF
NA	TRBV6-2/TRBV6-3	TRBJ2-5	many	TGTGCCAGCAGTCGCACCGGGACGCCTCAAGAGACCCAGTACTTC	CASSRTGTPQETQYF
TRBD2	TRBV20-1	TRBJ2-3	NA	TGCAGTGCTAGCCTCGGGACTAGCGGACCCATCCGGGGAGATACGCAGTATTTT	CSASLGTSGPIRGDTQYF
TRBD1	TRBV6-4	TRBJ2-1	NA	TGTGCCAGCAGTGACTCGACAGGGGCCCACAATGAGCAGTTCTTC	CASSDSTGAHNEQFF
TRBD1	TRBV6-2/TRBV6-3	TRBJ1-1	few	TGTGCCAGCAGTTACTCGACTTCGGGACAGGGAAGCACTGAAGCTTTCTTT	CASSYSTSGQGSTEAFF
TRBD2	TRBV29-1	TRBJ2-7	few	TGCAGCGTCTTACTAAGCGGGAGTGGCTACGAGCAGTACTTC	CSVLLSGSGYEQYF
TRBD1	TRBV6-5	TRBJ2-7	many	TGTGCCAGCAGACAGTGGGGACAGGGCACCTACGAGCAGTACTTC	CASRQWGQGTYEQYF
NA	TRBV28	TRBJ2-7	many	TGTGCCACCGCCATCTTCAGCTCCTACGAGCAGTACTTC	CATAIFSSYEQYF
NA	TRBV12-3/TRBV12-4	TRBJ2-7	NA	TGTGCCAGCAGCGGGCGTGACTCACAATACGAGCAGTACTTC	CASSGRDSQYEQYF
NA	TRBV7-6	TRBJ2-7	many	TGTGCCAGCAGCTTTTCGCCGGGGTCAGACTACGAGCAGTACTTC	CASSFSPGSDYEQYF
NA	TRBV12-3/TRBV12-4	TRBJ2-1	NA	TGTGCCAGCAGTGTGGGAGGGGGGGCCTATGAGCAGTTCTTC	CASSVGGGAYEQFF
NA	TRBV7-6	TRBJ2-5	many	TGTGCCAGCAGCTTCGGACGCAGCCAAGAGACCCAGTACTTC	CASSFGRSQETQYF
NA	TRBV20-1	TRBJ1-5	many	TGCAGTGCTGGGAACGGGGAAAATCAGCCCCAGCATTTT	CSAGNGENQPQHF
NA	TRBV7-9	TRBJ2-3	many	TGTGCCAGCAGCGGCTGGAACATCGGTGTTACAGATACGCAGTATTTT	CASSGWNIGVTDTQYF
NA	TRBV5-1	TRBJ2-7	many	TGCGCCAGCAGCTTGGATATACTGCACGAGCAGTACTTC	CASSLDILHEQYF
NA	TRBV6-6	TRBJ1-5	NA	TGTGCCAACAGAGTTACTGCTGGGGGAGGTCAGCCCCAGCATTTT	CANRVTAGGGQPQHF
TRBD1	TRBV7-9	TRBJ1-6	few	TGTGCCAGCACCTTTTACGGACAGGGGGATTCACCCCTCCACTTT	CASTFYGQGDSPLHF
NA	TRBV5-4	TRBJ2-3	many	TGTGCCAGCGGGGGCCAAAGCACAGATACGCAGTATTTT	CASGGQSTDTQYF
NA	TRBV29-1	TRBJ2-6	many	TGCAGCGTTGTTGGGACCTTAAACTCTGGGGCCAACGTCCTGACTTTC	CSVVGTLNSGANVLTF
NA	TRBV20-1	TRBJ2-5	many	TGCAGTGCTAGAGATATGAGTAGTACCCAGACCCAGTACTTC	CSARDMSSTQTQYF
TRBD2	TRBV7-9	TRBJ2-3	NA	TGTGCCAGCAACTCCGGGACTAGCTCTATCACAGATACGCAGTATTTT	CASNSGTSSITDTQYF
NA	TRBV20-1	TRBJ1-1	few	TGCAGTGCCAAGACATGGAACACTGAAGCTTTCTTT	CSAKTWNTEAFF
TRBD1	TRBV11-2	TRBJ2-7	many	TGTGCCAGCAGCTTCAACCCCGGACAGGGGCCCGAGCAGTACTTC	CASSFNPGQGPEQYF
NA	TRBV7-6	TRBJ2-3	many	TGTGCCAGCAGCTTAGGAGCGTTACTAACAGATACGCAGTATTTT	CASSLGALLTDTQYF
NA	TRBV3-1	TRBJ2-1	NA	TGTGCCAGCAGCCAAGCGGGGCCAGCCTACAATGAGCAGTTCTTC	CASSQAGPAYNEQFF
NA	TRBV7-6	TRBJ2-6	many	TGTGCCAGCAGCGAGGGGATCAGTGGAGGCATCTCTGGGGCCAACGTCCTGACTTTC	CASSEGISGGISGANVLTF
TRBD2	TRBV5-5	TRBJ2-5	NA	TGTGCCGGCAGCTTGTTGGGGGGGCAAGAGACCCAGTACTTC	CAGSLLGGQETQYF
NA	TRBV28	TRBJ2-5	many	TGTGCCAGCAGTTTGCGTCAGGTCCTGAGGGAGACCCAGTACTTC	CASSLRQVLRETQYF
NA	TRBV27	TRBJ1-6	many	TGTGCCAGCAGTCCCGGGGCCAGGGTCGTATTGACCTATAATTCACCCCTCCACTTT	CASSPGARVVLTYNSPLHF
NA	TRBV7-2	TRBJ1-5	many	TGTGCCAGCAGCTTAGTTCAAGGGGATCAGCCCCAGCATTTT	CASSLVQGDQPQHF
TRBD2	TRBV25-1	TRBJ2-3	few	TGTGCCAGCAGTGGGGGACTACTGCCGGATACGCAGTATTTT	CASSGGLLPDTQYF
NA	TRBV12-5	TRBJ1-1	many	TGTGCTAGTGGTTTCGGTTTAGGTTTGGGGACTGAAGCTTTCTTT	CASGFGLGLGTEAFF
NA	TRBV28	TRBJ1-3	NA	TGTGCCAGCAGTTTACCACAGGGTTCTGGAAACACCATATATTTT	CASSLPQGSGNTIYF
TRBD2	TRBV20-1	TRBJ2-2	many	TGCAGTGCTAGATCAGCCGGGACTAGCGGGATTAAAGCCGGGGAGCTGTTTTTT	CSARSAGTSGIKAGELFF
TRBD1	TRBV7-9	TRBJ1-1	many	TGTGCCAGCAGCAGAGGACAGGGGGCAGACACTGAAGCTTTCTTT	CASSRGQGADTEAFF
NA	TRBV28	TRBJ2-5	many	TGTGCCAGCAGTCGGAGGGAGTTCCAAGAGACCCAGTACTTC	CASSRREFQETQYF
TRBD2	TRBV29-1	TRBJ2-1	many	TGCAGCGTTGAAGAAGTAGCGGGTAATGAGCAGTTCTTC	CSVEEVAGNEQFF
TRBD1	TRBV6-5	TRBJ1-2	NA	TGTGCCAGCAGTTCCTCGGACACAGGGGGTGACGGCTACACCTTC	CASSSSDTGGDGYTF
TRBD2	TRBV20-1	TRBJ2-5	many	TGCAGTGCTAGAGACGGCAGGGAGGGGACCCAGTACTTC	CSARDGREGTQYF
TRBD2	TRBV6-5	TRBJ2-2	many	TGTGCCAGCAGTTACTCGGGACTAGCGGGAGGGCCAACCGGGGAGCTGTTTTTT	CASSYSGLAGGPTGELFF
TRBD2	TRBV4-3	TRBJ2-3	NA	TGCGCCAGCGGCCAATCCTACAGCGGGGGCGTCGCAGATACGCAGTATTTT	CASGQSYSGGVADTQYF